Reported below is one T cell receptor beta chain. The protocol was immunoSEQ multiplex PCR, while the TCRdb copy is restricted to in-frame clones and leaves out a portion. The table lists more than 120,000 clones, approximately 87% of them singletons, with about 4% in the top ten. This sample is part of a study of blood T cell repertoires in COVID-19. Study-level background: T cells, B-cell-depleted T cells, or PBMCs supplied cDNA or gDNA.

Living in 24 US areas, the participants were between roughly 18 and 90 years of age. This CDR3 contains 11 residues. Germline values: CDR1 LGHNA, CDR2 YNFKEQ. Trimming took 6 bases from V and 6 from J; bases not matched to a gene: 1. The sequenced sample was PBMCs or T cells enriched from blood (not recorded which). The V call is TRBV4-2, the J call TRBJ1-2; the match to TRBD1 covers 7 bases. The receptor was isolated from a man aged 50-60 years in a cohort exposed to, infected with or recovered from COVID-19 (not recorded which). The CDR3 region is CASRTGDGYTF. DNA of the CDR3: TGTGCCAGCAGAACAGGGGATGGCTACACCTTC.